This T cell receptor beta chain comes out of a study of T-cell memory formation after mild COVID-19. Study context: Largely, TCR clusters stayed within a single donor. General study results and limits: Confirmation of SARS-CoV-2 specificity was lacking for second-wave clones peaking day 37. Pre-infection memory harbored some responding clones, suggesting cross-reactive memory joined.

TCRdb processed the 5' RACE reads anew with MiXCR; each CDR3 protein has one entry. The sample has 350,000 to 500,000 distinct CDR3 sequences; about 20% are singletons. About this clonotype itself: The antigen is not known.

Between the trimmed V and J ends, which lost 1 base and 10 bases, there was a span of 10 bases. The CDR3 runs to 12 residues. Germline V CDR1 and CDR2: SGHTA, FQGNSA. This TCR was sampled from a man aged 18 to 30 who had mild COVID-19 (a few samples of this study predate the infection). Cell type and time point are not known. The V gene is TRBV7-2, the J gene TRBJ1-1; possible D gene TRBD1, 5 bases. Sequencing used PBMCs or a T cell subset sorted from them (not recorded which). The CDR3 coding sequence is TGTGCCAGCAGCTTAGGGGGCGCGGGAGCTTTCTTT. As protein: CASSLGGAGAFF. Supplemented by reference TRBV7-2 and TRBJ1-1, the full variable domain reads GAGVSQSPSNKVTEKGKDVELRCDPISGHTALYWYRQSLGQGLEFLIYFQGNSAPDKSGLPSDRFSAERTGGSVSTLTIQRTQQEDSAVYLCASSLGGAGAFFGQGTRLTVV.